This is a list of T cell receptor beta chains from one sample in a study of CD8 T cells in ankylosing spondylitis. TCRdb fed the 5' RACE reads into MiXCR, producing one record per CDR3 protein. The sample shows around 770,000 distinct CDR3 sequences, about 10% of them seen only once. Sequenced: blood, either unsorted or a sorted T cell fraction (not recorded which). The receptors here all came from a male donor with ankylosing spondylitis. The CDR3 runs from the conserved cysteine through the conserved F or W. Fields, in order: clone size, V gene, J gene, D gene, CDR3 DNA, CDR3 protein. D genes are given only for firm matches. Not all rows give a size; the values are once, few, many and, for expanded clones, a class.

clone size: NA; V gene: TRBV28; J gene: TRBJ2-7; D gene: NA; CDR3 DNA: TGTGCCAGCCAGAAACGCACAGGGACCCACTACGAGCAGTACTTC; CDR3 protein: CASQKRTGTHYEQYF
clone size: many; V gene: TRBV7-2; J gene: TRBJ2-1; D gene: TRBD2; CDR3 DNA: TGTGCCAGCAGCTTCCCGACTAGCGGGACCAACAATGAGCAGTTCTTC; CDR3 protein: CASSFPTSGTNNEQFF
clone size: few; V gene: TRBV20-1; J gene: TRBJ1-1; D gene: NA; CDR3 DNA: TGCAGTGCCGCCCTGTCCAGACCCACTGAAGCTTTCTTT; CDR3 protein: CSAALSRPTEAFF
clone size: few; V gene: TRBV5-1; J gene: TRBJ1-2; D gene: NA; CDR3 DNA: TGCGCCAGCACCTTTGCTTTGGTGGGTTATGGCTACACCTTC; CDR3 protein: CASTFALVGYGYTF
clone size: many; V gene: TRBV6-6; J gene: TRBJ1-2; D gene: NA; CDR3 DNA: TGTGCCAGCAGCGACCCAGGGATAGGCTACACCTTC; CDR3 protein: CASSDPGIGYTF
clone size: many; V gene: TRBV5-1; J gene: TRBJ2-7; D gene: TRBD2; CDR3 DNA: TGCGCCAGCAGCCGGGGACTAGCGGTCCACGAGCAGTACTTC; CDR3 protein: CASSRGLAVHEQYF
clone size: few; V gene: TRBV6-2/TRBV6-3; J gene: TRBJ2-1; D gene: NA; CDR3 DNA: TGTGCCAGCAGTAGTCGGACAGACAATGAGCAGTTCTTC; CDR3 protein: CASSSRTDNEQFF
clone size: few; V gene: TRBV20-1; J gene: TRBJ2-6; D gene: NA; CDR3 DNA: TGCAGTGCTACTATAAGCTCTGGGGCCAACGTCCTGACTTTC; CDR3 protein: CSATISSGANVLTF
clone size: NA; V gene: TRBV7-7; J gene: TRBJ1-1; D gene: TRBD1; CDR3 DNA: TGTGCTAGCAGCCAAGGACAGGGGGCTGAAGCTTTCTTT; CDR3 protein: CASSQGQGAEAFF
clone size: few; V gene: TRBV20-1; J gene: TRBJ1-6; D gene: NA; CDR3 DNA: TGCAGTGCTAGAGACATCTCACAAGGTTCACCCCTCCACTTT; CDR3 protein: CSARDISQGSPLHF
clone size: NA; V gene: TRBV2; J gene: TRBJ2-5; D gene: NA; CDR3 DNA: TGTGCCAGCTTGATGACAACGCCACAAGAGACCCAGTACTTC; CDR3 protein: CASLMTTPQETQYF
clone size: many; V gene: TRBV3-1; J gene: TRBJ2-4; D gene: NA; CDR3 DNA: TGTGCCAGCAGCCCCGGGTGGGCCAAAAACATTCAGTACTTC; CDR3 protein: CASSPGWAKNIQYF
clone size: few; V gene: TRBV4-2; J gene: TRBJ1-2; D gene: NA; CDR3 DNA: TGTGCCAGCAGCCTAAATCCCGGGACCTGGGATGGCTACACCTTC; CDR3 protein: CASSLNPGTWDGYTF
clone size: NA; V gene: TRBV24-1; J gene: TRBJ2-2; D gene: NA; CDR3 DNA: TGTGCCACCAGGGACAGGGAGGGAACCGGGGAGCTGTTTTTT; CDR3 protein: CATRDREGTGELFF
clone size: few; V gene: TRBV5-1; J gene: TRBJ2-2; D gene: TRBD1; CDR3 DNA: TGCGCCAGCAGCTTCCCTCGGACAGGGGCGGACACCGGGGAGCTGTTTTTT; CDR3 protein: CASSFPRTGADTGELFF
clone size: NA; V gene: TRBV7-2; J gene: TRBJ2-1; D gene: NA; CDR3 DNA: TGTGCCAGCAGCTTACAGGCCCAGAATGGTGAGCAGTTCTTC; CDR3 protein: CASSLQAQNGEQFF
clone size: many; V gene: TRBV12-3/TRBV12-4; J gene: TRBJ1-5; D gene: NA; CDR3 DNA: TGTGCCAGCAGTCATACAGGGACGGGCAATCAGCCCCAGCATTTT; CDR3 protein: CASSHTGTGNQPQHF
clone size: NA; V gene: TRBV5-1; J gene: TRBJ1-2; D gene: NA; CDR3 DNA: TGCGCCAGCAGCCCTGTAGGGGGTCTCAACTATGGCTACACCTTC; CDR3 protein: CASSPVGGLNYGYTF
clone size: NA; V gene: TRBV20-1; J gene: TRBJ2-1; D gene: TRBD2; CDR3 DNA: TGCAGTGCTAACCCGCTAGCGGGGGGAAACAATGAGCAGTTCTTC; CDR3 protein: CSANPLAGGNNEQFF
clone size: few; V gene: TRBV7-9; J gene: TRBJ2-2; D gene: NA; CDR3 DNA: TGTGCCAGCAGCCAGGTCCAGACCGGGGAGCTGTTTTTT; CDR3 protein: CASSQVQTGELFF
clone size: many; V gene: TRBV20-1; J gene: TRBJ2-1; D gene: NA; CDR3 DNA: TGCAGTGCTGTGGACAGCTCCTACAATGAGCAGTTCTTC; CDR3 protein: CSAVDSSYNEQFF
clone size: few; V gene: TRBV15; J gene: TRBJ1-1; D gene: NA; CDR3 DNA: TGTGCCACCAGCAGAGATTATGCGCAGGTAGGAGGAGCTGAAGCTTTCTTT; CDR3 protein: CATSRDYAQVGGAEAFF
clone size: many; V gene: TRBV12-3/TRBV12-4; J gene: TRBJ1-6; D gene: NA; CDR3 DNA: TGTGCCAGCAGTATAGCAGGGGTTGGTTCACCCCTCCACTTT; CDR3 protein: CASSIAGVGSPLHF
clone size: NA; V gene: TRBV5-4; J gene: TRBJ2-1; D gene: TRBD1; CDR3 DNA: TGTGCCAGCAGCGAGGGGACAGGGGGCGGCAATGAGCAGTTCTTC; CDR3 protein: CASSEGTGGGNEQFF
clone size: few; V gene: TRBV15; J gene: TRBJ1-5; D gene: NA; CDR3 DNA: TGTGCCACCAGCAGAGCACGTACAGCTAGCAATCAGCCCCAGCATTTT; CDR3 protein: CATSRARTASNQPQHF
clone size: many; V gene: TRBV7-9; J gene: TRBJ2-1; D gene: NA; CDR3 DNA: TGTGCCAGCGGTGGAAATGAGCAGTTCTTC; CDR3 protein: CASGGNEQFF
clone size: few; V gene: TRBV6-1; J gene: TRBJ2-1; D gene: NA; CDR3 DNA: TGTGCCAGCAGGAGGGGCGGCCCCACCTACAATGAGCAGTTCTTC; CDR3 protein: CASRRGGPTYNEQFF
clone size: many; V gene: TRBV7-6; J gene: TRBJ1-2; D gene: NA; CDR3 DNA: TGTGCCAGCAGCTCAAATATAATGCCGGGGGGCAACTATGGCTACACCTTC; CDR3 protein: CASSSNIMPGGNYGYTF
clone size: NA; V gene: TRBV12-3/TRBV12-4; J gene: TRBJ2-5; D gene: TRBD1; CDR3 DNA: TGTGCCAGCACCCTGGGACAGCCGCAGGGGGAGACCCAGTACTTC; CDR3 protein: CASTLGQPQGETQYF
clone size: many; V gene: TRBV20-1; J gene: TRBJ2-1; D gene: NA; CDR3 DNA: TGCAGTGCTAGAGAGCGAAGCTCCTACAATGAGCAGTTCTTC; CDR3 protein: CSARERSSYNEQFF
clone size: few; V gene: TRBV12-3/TRBV12-4; J gene: TRBJ2-7; D gene: NA; CDR3 DNA: TGTGCCAGCAGCCAAACAGGTTTGAATTCCTACGAGCAGTACTTC; CDR3 protein: CASSQTGLNSYEQYF
clone size: many; V gene: TRBV6-2/TRBV6-3; J gene: TRBJ2-7; D gene: NA; CDR3 DNA: TGTGCCAGCACCCTCGGGCAAACACCTTGGGACGAGCAGTACTTC; CDR3 protein: CASTLGQTPWDEQYF
clone size: few; V gene: TRBV5-5; J gene: TRBJ2-3; D gene: TRBD2; CDR3 DNA: TGTGCCAGCAGCTTGGGAGGACTAGCGGCGGTCACAGATACGCAGTATTTT; CDR3 protein: CASSLGGLAAVTDTQYF
clone size: few; V gene: TRBV18; J gene: TRBJ2-7; D gene: NA; CDR3 DNA: TGTGCCAGCTCACCACCCGCTATCTACGAGCAGTACTTC; CDR3 protein: CASSPPAIYEQYF
clone size: NA; V gene: TRBV28; J gene: TRBJ2-3; D gene: NA; CDR3 DNA: TGTGCCAGCAGGGGGGACGAGGATACGCAGTATTTT; CDR3 protein: CASRGDEDTQYF
clone size: few; V gene: TRBV5-1; J gene: TRBJ2-7; D gene: TRBD2; CDR3 DNA: TGCGCCAGCAGCTTGGCCCTACTAGCGGGGGCCTACGAGCAGTACTTC; CDR3 protein: CASSLALLAGAYEQYF
clone size: many; V gene: TRBV28; J gene: TRBJ1-6; D gene: NA; CDR3 DNA: TGTGCCAGCAGACGCAATTCACCCCTCCACTTT; CDR3 protein: CASRRNSPLHF
clone size: few; V gene: TRBV3-1; J gene: TRBJ1-1; D gene: NA; CDR3 DNA: TGTGCCAGCAGCCAAGCAGTAGGGACTGAAGCTTTCTTT; CDR3 protein: CASSQAVGTEAFF
clone size: few; V gene: TRBV28; J gene: TRBJ2-7; D gene: TRBD1; CDR3 DNA: TGTGCCAGCAGTCTAAGGACAGGGAGGTCCTACGAGCAGTACTTC; CDR3 protein: CASSLRTGRSYEQYF
clone size: many; V gene: TRBV29-1; J gene: TRBJ1-1; D gene: NA; CDR3 DNA: TGCAGCGTTGCCCCTGGACCGGTCAGGGCTGAAGCTTTCTTT; CDR3 protein: CSVAPGPVRAEAFF
clone size: few; V gene: TRBV10-3; J gene: TRBJ2-3; D gene: NA; CDR3 DNA: TGTGCCATCAGTGAGTCAGAGCCCCCAGAGCCCACAGATACGCAGTATTTT; CDR3 protein: CAISESEPPEPTDTQYF
clone size: NA; V gene: TRBV12-3/TRBV12-4; J gene: TRBJ2-3; D gene: NA; CDR3 DNA: TGTGCCAGCAGTTTCTCTCGATCAGATACGCAGTATTTT; CDR3 protein: CASSFSRSDTQYF
clone size: NA; V gene: TRBV7-2; J gene: TRBJ2-5; D gene: TRBD2; CDR3 DNA: TGTGCCAGCAGCACAGGACTAGCCCGTGAGACCCAGTACTTC; CDR3 protein: CASSTGLARETQYF
clone size: many; V gene: TRBV6-1; J gene: TRBJ2-1; D gene: TRBD2; CDR3 DNA: TGTGCCAGCAGCCGGACTAGCGGGGGATTCTACAATGAGCAGTTCTTC; CDR3 protein: CASSRTSGGFYNEQFF
clone size: NA; V gene: TRBV20-1; J gene: TRBJ2-1; D gene: NA; CDR3 DNA: TGCAGTGCGCCCTCTAGGGGGGCCGGGTTGAATGAGCAGTTCTTC; CDR3 protein: CSAPSRGAGLNEQFF
clone size: few; V gene: TRBV4-2; J gene: TRBJ2-7; D gene: NA; CDR3 DNA: TGTGCCAGCAGCCACGATTTGGGCCCCTACGAGCAGTACTTC; CDR3 protein: CASSHDLGPYEQYF
clone size: few; V gene: TRBV20-1; J gene: TRBJ2-1; D gene: NA; CDR3 DNA: TGCAGTGCTAAGAGGACCTACAATGAGCAGTTCTTC; CDR3 protein: CSAKRTYNEQFF
clone size: many; V gene: TRBV29-1; J gene: TRBJ2-7; D gene: NA; CDR3 DNA: TGCAGCGTTGCCCAGGGTACCTACGAGCAGTACTTC; CDR3 protein: CSVAQGTYEQYF
clone size: many; V gene: TRBV4-2; J gene: TRBJ2-5; D gene: NA; CDR3 DNA: TGTGCCAGCAGCCACAGGGGTGGAGCAGAGACCCAGTACTTC; CDR3 protein: CASSHRGGAETQYF
clone size: few; V gene: TRBV10-3; J gene: TRBJ2-1; D gene: NA; CDR3 DNA: TGTGCCATCAGTTTCGAGGAGGGTGAGCAGTTCTTC; CDR3 protein: CAISFEEGEQFF
clone size: few; V gene: TRBV6-1; J gene: TRBJ2-5; D gene: NA; CDR3 DNA: TGTGCCAGTACGGGCCAGAACCCCCTGCTGGCCCAAGAGACCCAGTACTTC; CDR3 protein: CASTGQNPLLAQETQYF
clone size: few; V gene: TRBV15; J gene: TRBJ1-1; D gene: TRBD1; CDR3 DNA: TGTGCCACCAGCGGGGGACAGAACACACACACTGAAGCTTTCTTT; CDR3 protein: CATSGGQNTHTEAFF
clone size: NA; V gene: TRBV5-1; J gene: TRBJ1-1; D gene: TRBD1; CDR3 DNA: TGCGCCAGCAGCTTGATCGGACAGGCTGAAGCTTTCTTT; CDR3 protein: CASSLIGQAEAFF
clone size: NA; V gene: TRBV20-1; J gene: TRBJ1-1; D gene: NA; CDR3 DNA: TGCAGTGCTAGAGCTCAAGAGGGAGGGGACGAGAGGAACACTGAAGCTTTCTTT; CDR3 protein: CSARAQEGGDERNTEAFF
clone size: NA; V gene: TRBV18; J gene: TRBJ2-3; D gene: TRBD2; CDR3 DNA: TGTGCCAGCTCACTCCGGACGGGAGGTAGAGATACGCAGTATTTT; CDR3 protein: CASSLRTGGRDTQYF